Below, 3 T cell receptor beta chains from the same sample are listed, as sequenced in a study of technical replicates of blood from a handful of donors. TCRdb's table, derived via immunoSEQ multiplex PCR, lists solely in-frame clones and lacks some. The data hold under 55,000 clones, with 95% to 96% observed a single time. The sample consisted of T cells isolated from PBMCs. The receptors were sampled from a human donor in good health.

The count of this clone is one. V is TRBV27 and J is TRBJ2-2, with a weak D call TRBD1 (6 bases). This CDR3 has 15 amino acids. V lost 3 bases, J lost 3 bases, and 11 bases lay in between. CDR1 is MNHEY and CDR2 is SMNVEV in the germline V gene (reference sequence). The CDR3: CASSFVGADTGELFF. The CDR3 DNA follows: TGTGCCAGCAGTTTCGTGGGGGCGGACACCGGGGAGCTGTTTTTT.

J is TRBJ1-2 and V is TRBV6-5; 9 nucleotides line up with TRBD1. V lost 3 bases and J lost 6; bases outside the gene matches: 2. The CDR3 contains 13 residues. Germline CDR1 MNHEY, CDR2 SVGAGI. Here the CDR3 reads CASSYGTGHGYTF. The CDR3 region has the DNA TGTGCCAGCAGTTATGGGACAGGGCATGGCTACACCTTC.

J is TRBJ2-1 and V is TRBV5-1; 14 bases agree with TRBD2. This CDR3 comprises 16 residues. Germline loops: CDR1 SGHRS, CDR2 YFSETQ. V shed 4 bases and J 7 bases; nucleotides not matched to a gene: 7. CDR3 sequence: CASSLRLAGGPNEQFF. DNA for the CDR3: TGCGCCAGCAGCCTAAGACTAGCGGGAGGGCCAAATGAGCAGTTCTTC. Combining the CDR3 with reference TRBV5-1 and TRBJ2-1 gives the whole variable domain KAGVTQTPRYLIKTRGQQVTLSCSPISGHRSVSWYQQTPGQGLQFLFEYFSETQRNKGNFPGRFSGRQFSNSRSEMNVSTLELGDSALYLCASSLRLAGGPNEQFFGPGTRLTVL.